This T cell receptor beta chain comes out of a study of blood T cell repertoires in COVID-19. For the study at large: Recovery meant two consecutive negative NP/OP PCR tests, professional clearance, or resolved symptoms. The analysed material was cDNA or gDNA that came from T cells, B-cell-depleted T cells, or PBMCs.

Allocation to cohorts depended on clinical history reported by the participants. TCRdb keeps only in-frame clones here, not all; method: immunoSEQ multiplex PCR. The profile shows around 290,000 clones, approximately 90% of them singletons. Germline assignment: CDR1 MNHEY and CDR2 SVGAGI. V shed 2 bases and J shed 5 bases, with 12 bases lying between them. CDR3 size: 14 residues. The sequence derives from a woman aged 55-70 years in a cohort exposed to, infected with or recovered from COVID-19 (not recorded which). Sequencing was done on a sample of PBMCs or T cells enriched from blood (not recorded which). V is TRBV6-5 and J is TRBJ1-1; D not certain. The CDR3: CASSYAGVDTEAFF. In DNA, the CDR3 is TGTGCCAGCAGTTACGCGGGAGTTGATACTGAAGCTTTCTTT.